This TCR beta chain was identified during a study of T cell therapy after organ transplantation. Overall study context: Patients received up to 6 T cell doses every 2 weeks.

The method was immunoSEQ multiplex PCR; TCRdb's version includes in-frame clones alone and lacks a portion of them. The profile covers some 17,000 clones, with roughly 87% appearing a single time and 31% taken by the ten largest. Time point: 20-29 weeks after completion of therapy. Patients were solid-organ transplant recipients with drug-resistant or recurrent cytomegalovirus. General study results and limits: Both transferred clonotypes and endogenous ones absent from products apparently reconstituted. Minimal repertoire change after therapy followed marked pretherapy expansions in nonresponders.

Regarding this clone: No antigen is known for it.

The V gene lost 0 bases and the J gene lost 1 base, with 9 bases spanning the gap. CDR1 is MGHRA and CDR2 is YSYEKL in the germline V gene. The CDR3 is made up of 15 amino acids. The genes are TRBV4-1 and TRBJ1-1; possible D gene TRBD1, 5 bases. This receptor was identified in a human patient who had received a solid organ transplant and had CMV disease. Some T cells may have come from the graft donor. The sample in question was CD8+ T cells from blood, obtained after autologous CMV-specific T cell therapy. CDR3 sequence (DNA): TGCGCCAGCAGCCAAGAGGGACTCACGAACACTGAAGCTTTCTTT. Its translation: CASSQEGLTNTEAFF.